A single sample gave rise to the 8 T cell receptor beta chains below, sequenced in a study of CD8 T cell repertoires and HIV-1 epitope variants (dated by TCRdb to 2018 to 2021). Libraries came from the immunoSEQ multiplex PCR assay. TCRdb holds this immuneACCESS table with in-frame rearrangements only. Some clones are missing; in checked studies, unresolved V genes explain under half, and the rest has no known cause. The sample has some 87,000 clones on record, roughly four fifths of them singletons. Roughly 25% of the sample lies in the top ten. Sequenced material: uncultured baseline CD8+ T cells from peripheral blood mononuclear cells (PBMCs). Source of these receptors: a male donor with HIV.

This clone was observed a few times. This rearrangement joins TRBV7-9 to TRBJ2-1, with TRBD1 matching over 10 bases. The CDR3 contains 15 residues. The germline V gene encodes CDR1 SEHNR and CDR2 FQNEAQ (reference sequence). V trimming: 3 bases; J trimming: 4 bases; junction bases outside the gene matches: 3. Here the CDR3 reads CASSFPGQGYNEQFF. The CDR3 DNA reads as TGTGCCAGCAGCTTCCCGGGACAGGGGTACAATGAGCAGTTCTTC. Variable domain in full (rest from reference TRBV7-9 and TRBJ2-1): DTGVSQNPRHKITKRGQNVTFRCDPISEHNRLYWYRQTLGQGPEFLTYFQNEAQLEKSRLLSDRFSAERPKGSFSTLEIQRTEQGDSAMYLCASSFPGQGYNEQFFGPGTRLTVL.

The V gene is TRBV29-1, the J gene TRBJ2-7; D may be TRBD1 (6 bases). The CDR3 length is 14 residues. Between the trimmed V and J ends, which lost 2 bases and 6 bases, there was a span of 17 bases. CDR1 SQVTM and CDR2 ANQGSEA come from the germline V gene. The DNA of the CDR3 is TGCAGCGTTGAATCTTTCAGGGGAAGTGTCGAGCAGTACTTC. Amino acids: CSVESFRGSVEQYF.

The sample holds one count of this clone. This chain connects TRBV6-6 to TRBJ2-1; tentatively, D is TRBD1 (5 bases). The CDR3 has 14 amino acids. The V and J ends lost 11 bases and 0 bases respectively, with 14 bases between them. Germline values: CDR1 MNHNY, CDR2 SVGAGI (reference sequence). The CDR3 DNA follows: TGTGCCTCGACCCGTGACAGCTCCTACAATGAGCAGTTCTTC. Translating gives CASTRDSSYNEQFF.

CDR3 sequence: CASSLITGELFF. The CDR3, as DNA: TGCGCCAGCAGCTTGATCACCGGGGAGCTGTTTTTT. The J gene is TRBJ2-2, the V gene TRBV5-1; no firm D call. The CDR3 runs 12 residues. CDR1 is SGHRS, CDR2 YFSETQ, per germline. V lost 1 base and J lost 4, with 2 bases in between.

This sequence joins TRBV15 and TRBJ1-2; maybe TRBD1 (5 bases). Trimming left V 0 bases short and J 8 bases short, with 16 bases between. The CDR3 spans 15 residues. Germline lookup yields CDR1 LNHNV and CDR2 YYDKDF (reference sequence). The CDR3 protein is CATSRDRAGTPGYTF. The CDR3 region has the DNA TGTGCCACCAGCAGAGATCGGGCGGGGACCCCGGGCTACACCTTC.

This clone was found once. The chain joins TRBV6-1 to TRBJ1-1; D is possibly TRBD1 (5 bases). Germline CDR1 is MNHNS and CDR2 is SASEGT. This CDR3 has 14 residues. The V gene lost 6 bases and the J gene lost 4 bases, with 15 bases spanning the gap. CDR3 nucleotide sequence: TGTGCCAGCAGCCTCAGGGCCCCCCTCACTGAAGCTTTCTTT. The encoded protein is CASSLRAPLTEAFF.

This clone was counted between two and nine times. The same CDR3 also results from other DNA sequences found in this sample. The J gene is TRBJ1-1, the V gene TRBV7-9, with D uncertain. The V gene lost 1 base and the J gene lost 1 base, with 4 bases spanning the gap. Germline CDR1 and CDR2: SEHNR and FQNEAQ (reference sequence). The CDR3 covers 13 residues. As DNA, the CDR3 is TGTGCCAGCAGCTTAGAGGGGAACACTGAAGCTTTCTTT. Translation gives CASSLEGNTEAFF. Together with reference TRBV7-9 and TRBJ1-1, the CDR3 gives the full variable domain: DTGVSQNPRHKITKRGQNVTFRCDPISEHNRLYWYRQTLGQGPEFLTYFQNEAQLEKSRLLSDRFSAERPKGSFSTLEIQRTEQGDSAMYLCASSLEGNTEAFFGQGTRLTVV.

The chain couples TRBV7-6 to TRBJ2-3, with D perhaps matching TRBD1 or TRBD2 (5 bases each). In germline, CDR1 is SGHVS, CDR2 FNYEAQ. The CDR3 is made up of 12 amino acids. V lost 6 bases and J lost 5, with 9 bases in between. The CDR3 region is CASRGVGDTQYF. Here the CDR3 DNA reads TGTGCCAGCAGGGGGGTGGGAGATACGCAGTATTTT.